These 19 T cell receptor beta chains share one sample of origin, sequenced in a study of monozygotic twins with inflammatory bowel disease. TCRdb reprocessed the 5' RACE reads, keeping one entry per CDR3 protein, no DNA. Its clone listing holds approximately 400,000 distinct CDR3 sequences. The material sequenced was blood. Receptors were obtained from a human donor with ulcerative colitis or Crohn's disease, or a healthy co-twin of an affected twin (not recorded which).

CDR3 amino acids: CASREAAGPYEQYF. The chain links TRBV7-9 to TRBJ2-7. Looked up from germline, CDR1 is SEHNR and CDR2 is FQNEAQ (reference sequence). This CDR3 region has 14 residues.

This chain connects TRBV7-2 to TRBJ2-1; TCRdb gives TRBD2 as the D gene, but with no DNA this cannot be confirmed. This CDR3 has 17 amino acids. The V gene's germline CDR1 is SGHTA and CDR2 FQGNSA. The CDR3 loop is CASSRPGLAGGNDEQFF.

The genes are TRBV29-1 and TRBJ2-5; TCRdb indicates TRBD2, and absent DNA this call remains unverified. The CDR3 consists of 13 residues. Germline V gives CDR1 SQVTM, CDR2 ANQGSEA. CDR3 loop: CSVAIREGETQYF.

This chain uses TRBV7-2 with TRBJ2-6. This CDR3 region has 14 residues. Germline CDR1 SGHTA, CDR2 FQGNSA. CDR3 in amino acids: CASSRRSGANVLTF.

The chain carries TRBV4-1 and TRBJ2-3. The CDR3 sequence is 17 residues long. CDR1 is MGHRA and CDR2 is YSYEKL in the germline V gene. This CDR3 reads CASSQDHILGGTDTQYF.

The rearrangement uses TRBV5-6 and TRBJ2-3; the TCRdb call, TRBD2, lacks DNA for checking. This CDR3 comprises 16 residues. Germline V gene data show CDR1 as SGHDT and CDR2 as YYEEEE. CDR3 amino acids: CASSLDFGGGTDTQYF.

This chain uses TRBV12-3 or TRBV12-4 with TRBJ2-7; TCRdb's assignment of TRBD1 cannot be checked, as there is no DNA. CDR3 size: 14 residues. The CDR3 loop reads CASRGTDPPYEQYF.

The chain employs TRBV7-2 and TRBJ1-5; TCRdb names TRBD1, which stays unverified in the absence of DNA. CDR3 length: 16 residues. The germline gives CDR1 SGHTA, CDR2 FQGNSA. The CDR3 sequence is CASSLGWGHTTGAQHF. Together with reference TRBV7-2 and TRBJ1-5, the CDR3 gives the full variable domain: GAGVSQSPSNKVTEKGKDVELRCDPISGHTALYWYRQSLGQGLEFLIYFQGNSAPDKSGLPSDRFSAERTGGSVSTLTIQRTQQEDSAVYLCASSLGWGHTTGAQHFGDGTRLSIL.

V is TRBV12-3 or TRBV12-4 and J is TRBJ1-4; TCRdb lists TRBD1, though no DNA is available to test this call. The CDR3 consists of 14 residues. The CDR3 protein is CASSLAGAGEKLFF.

The J gene is TRBJ2-1, the V gene TRBV5-6; the TCRdb D gene call, TRBD2, has no DNA to confirm it. Germline CDR1 reads SGHDT; CDR2 reads YYEEEE. This CDR3 is 13 amino acids long. CDR3 residues: CASSGGTFNEQFF.

This chain uses TRBV7-3 with TRBJ2-3; checking the TCRdb D call of TRBD1 is not possible without DNA. The V gene's germline CDR1 is SGHTA and CDR2 FQGTGA. The CDR3 spans 16 residues. The CDR3 spells CASSLGTGGLTDTQYF. Looking up the rest from reference TRBV7-3 and TRBJ2-3 gives the full variable domain: GAGVSQTPSNKVTEKGKYVELRCDPISGHTALYWYRQSLGQGPEFLIYFQGTGAADDSGLPNDRFFAVRPEGSVSTLKIQRTERGDSAVYLCASSLGTGGLTDTQYFGPGTRLTVL.

The V call is TRBV6-2 or TRBV6-3, the J call TRBJ2-3; the D gene TCRdb calls, TRBD2, cannot be checked with no DNA. The CDR3 has 15 residues. In germline, CDR1 is MNHEY, CDR2 SVGEGT. Here the CDR3 reads CASRRLAGETDTQYF.

The V and J genes are TRBV29-1 and TRBJ2-5. The CDR3 has 14 amino acids. CDR1 is SQVTM, CDR2 ANQGSEA, per germline. CDR3 sequence reads: CSVEDSGLQETQYF.

This sequence joins TRBV12-3 or TRBV12-4 and TRBJ2-3; with no DNA, the TCRdb D assignment of TRBD1 cannot be verified. CDR3 length equals 14 residues. The CDR3 sequence is CASTGQGGRDTQYF.

The chain uses TRBV7-2 and TRBJ2-3. CDR1 SGHTA and CDR2 FQGNSA come from the germline V gene. The CDR3 sequence is 14 residues long. The CDR3 region is CASSLALGLDTQYF.

The chain has TRBV11-1 and TRBJ2-5. This CDR3 spans 12 amino acids. CDR1 is SGHAT and CDR2 is FQDESV in the germline V gene (reference sequence). CDR3 amino acids: CASNGVRETQYF. Full variable domain (remainder filled in from reference TRBV11-1 and TRBJ2-5): EAEVAQSPRYKITEKSQAVAFWCDPISGHATLYWYRQILGQGPELLVQFQDESVVDDSQLPKDRFSAERLKGVDSTLKIQPAELGDSAMYLCASNGVRETQYFGPGTRLLVL.

V usage is TRBV3-1 and J usage is TRBJ1-2; TCRdb returns TRBD1, unconfirmable since there is no DNA. Germline-derived CDR1 and CDR2 are LGHDT and YNNKEL (reference sequence). CDR3 length: 15 residues. The CDR3 here is CASSQEGRGRYGYTF. The entire variable domain, with the rest obtained from reference TRBV3-1 and TRBJ1-2, is as follows: DTAVSQTPKYLVTQMGNDKSIKCEQNLGHDTMYWYKQDSKKFLKIMFSYNNKELIINETVPNRFSPKSPDKAHLNLHINSLELGDSAVYFCASSQEGRGRYGYTFGSGTRLTVV.

The gene calls are TRBV7-2 and TRBJ2-7; the TCRdb D gene call, TRBD1, has no DNA to confirm it. There are 15 residues in the CDR3. The germline gives CDR1 SGHTA, CDR2 FQGNSA. This CDR3 is CASSLQGMNSYEQYF.

The genes are TRBV9 and TRBJ2-5; the D call from TCRdb, TRBD1, cannot be confirmed without DNA. This CDR3 has 15 amino acids. Germline CDR1 is SGDLS and CDR2 is YYNGEE. This CDR3 is CASSADRGRGETQYF.